In its sample, the clone carrying this T cell receptor beta chain was seen once. This entry comes from a study of T cell responses to AZD1222 COVID-19 vaccine. Sequencing used immunoSEQ multiplex PCR; TCRdb keeps in-frame clones, though not all of them. This sample has approximately 150,000 clones; roughly 90% occur once, and the top ten carry roughly 3.2%. Germline CDR1 and CDR2: MNHEY and SVGAGI. V was cut by 6 bases and J by 4 bases, with 13 bases left in between. The CDR3 has 14 amino acids. The sequences come from peripheral blood, collected 28 days after the second AZD1222 dose. The sequence derives from an adult who received the AZD1222 COVID-19 vaccine. The chain joins TRBV6-5 to TRBJ1-5, with D tentatively TRBD1 (5 bases). The CDR3 DNA reads TGTGCCAGCAGGGTCGGGACGGCGAATCAGCCCCAGCATTTT. Protein: CASRVGTANQPQHF.